The source of this T cell receptor (beta chain) is a study of CD8 T cells in Susac syndrome. Study in general: Patients with Susac syndrome who were sequenced included six with active disease and under ten in remission. When their blood was taken, patients with Susac syndrome were therapy-naive, taking corticosteroids, or taking intravenous immunoglobulin alone.

Random-hexamer reverse transcription was applied to roughly 0.45 to 1 ug RNA. The TCR beta CDR3 was amplified by immunoSEQ multiplex PCR across 54 Vbeta, 13 Jbeta. Using its own MiXCR run on the immunoSEQ multiplex PCR reads, TCRdb lists one record per CDR3 protein. Of about 180,000 distinct CDR3 sequences detected, roughly 94% appear once; the ten largest clones hold 0.12%. This CDR3 spans 15 amino acids. Germline V gene sequence: CDR1 MGHRA, CDR2 YSYEKL. V was cut by 3 bases and J by 7 bases, with 19 bases left in between. This clonotype was counted a few times. Each Susac syndrome patient had definite or probable disease by recently defined criteria.

The sequencing sample was made of CD4+ T cells from PBMCs. The chain recombines TRBV4-1 with TRBJ2-7; unclear D gene. The TCR sequence derives from a human donor with Susac syndrome. The CDR3 spells CASSHSRGSLAEQYF. For the CDR3, the DNA is TGCGCCAGCAGCCATTCCCGCGGAAGCCTGGCTGAGCAGTACTTC.